The 10 T cell receptor beta chains in this list originate from one sample, sequenced in a study of blood T cell repertoires in COVID-19. The table came from immunoSEQ multiplex PCR; TCRdb's copy has only in-frame clones and leaves some out. The sample contains a few hundred thousand clones, 80% to 90% of which appear only once. Sequenced material: peripheral blood. The receptors come from a woman in her 30s with COVID-19, enrolled during active disease.

The V call is TRBV5-1, the J call TRBJ2-7; 10 nucleotides line up with TRBD1. The junction had 4 bases not matched to a gene; V was cut back by 4 bases and J by 6 bases. The CDR3 totals 13 residues. Germline V gene lookup returns CDR1 SGHRS and CDR2 YFSETQ. CDR3 sequence reads: CASSRGQGGEQYF. The CDR3 bases are TGCGCCAGCAGCCGTGGACAGGGGGGCGAGCAGTACTTC.

To note about this clone: One end of the junction is discordant with germline, which a read error may explain. This CDR3 is CASSLGSRDQFQETQYF. In DNA, the CDR3 is TGTGCTAGCAGCTTAGGGTCCCGGGATCAATTTCAAGAGACCCAGTACTTC. V usage is TRBV7-7 and J usage is TRBJ2-5; a weak D match, TRBD2 (5 bases). From germline, CDR1 is SSHAT and CDR2 FNYEAQ (reference sequence). CDR3 length: 17 amino acids.

A remark on this clone: One end of the junction does not line up with germline, which may come from a read error. The V call is TRBV7-2, the J call TRBJ2-5; a weak D match, TRBD1 (5 bases). Germline V lookup: CDR1 SGHTA, CDR2 FQGNSA. CDR3 length: 11 residues. Written as DNA, the CDR3 is TGTGCCAGCAGCTTGACAGAGGCCCAGTACTTC. It specifies CASSLTEAQYF.

The chain employs TRBV27 and TRBJ2-7, with 7 bases lining up with TRBD1. The J segment lost 5 bases and the V segment lost 6 bases, leaving 10 bases of the junction unmatched. Germline V gene sequence: CDR1 MNHEY, CDR2 SMNVEV (reference sequence). The CDR3 totals 14 residues. CDR3 residues: CASRTWHDRDEQYF. CDR3 coding DNA: TGTGCCAGCAGAACATGGCACGACAGGGACGAGCAGTACTTC.

The chain is built from TRBV5-4 and TRBJ2-7, with 10 bases matching TRBD2. Germline values: CDR1 SGHNT, CDR2 YYREEE (reference sequence). J was trimmed by 7 bases and V by 3 bases; bases with no gene match: 10. This CDR3 region has 15 residues. In nucleotides, the CDR3 is TGTGCCAGCAGCTCAAATCTAGCGGGAGTGGGGGAGCAGTACTTC. This codes for CASSSNLAGVGEQYF.

This rearrangement joins TRBV5-6 to TRBJ2-7; D gene ambiguous. The CDR3 spans 12 residues. Trimming took off 1 base at V and 6 bases at J, with 8 bases between the two ends. CDR1 and CDR2 from the germline V gene are SGHDT and YYEEEE. CDR3 protein: CASSLFSLEQYF. Written as DNA, the CDR3 is TGTGCCAGCAGCTTGTTTTCCCTCGAGCAGTACTTC.

V gene TRBV2 combines with J gene TRBJ2-2, with 8 bases identical to TRBD1. The V and J ends lost 7 bases and 6 bases, in that order; junction bases with no gene match: 10. From germline, CDR1 is SNHLY and CDR2 FYNNEI. This CDR3 has 15 residues. The CDR3 sequence is CASTTGGLNSGELFF. For the CDR3, the DNA is TGTGCCAGCACCACAGGGGGTCTGAATTCCGGGGAGCTGTTTTTT. The whole variable domain, filled in from reference TRBV2 and TRBJ2-2, reads EPEVTQTPSHQVTQMGQEVILRCVPISNHLYFYWYRQILGQKVEFLVSFYNNEISEKSEIFDDQFSVERPDGSNFTLKIRSTKLEDSAMYFCASTTGGLNSGELFFGEGSRLTVL.

The chain employs TRBV9 and TRBJ1-1; no firm D call. CDR3 length: 13 amino acids. Germline values: CDR1 SGDLS, CDR2 YYNGEE. V gave up 3 bases and J gave up 1 base, with 7 bases separating them. The CDR3 DNA reads as TGTGCCAGCAGCGCGGGAGGGAACACTGAAGCTTTCTTT. Translation gives CASSAGGNTEAFF.

This rearrangement joins TRBV25-1 to TRBJ1-6; a possible D gene is TRBD1 (5 bases). V was cut by 5 bases and J by 6 bases, with 11 bases left in between. Germline CDR1 reads MGHDK; CDR2 reads SYGVNS. The CDR3 has 14 residues. This CDR3 is CASSPGGINSPLHF. DNA for the CDR3: TGTGCCAGCAGTCCCGGGGGTATTAATTCACCCCTCCACTTT.

This clone was observed a few times. This sequence joins TRBV5-1 and TRBJ1-3, with D unclear. This CDR3 has 14 residues. Between the trimmed V and J ends, which lost 0 bases and 4 bases, there was a span of 8 bases. The germline V gene has CDR1 SGHRS and CDR2 YFSETQ. The CDR3 region has the DNA TGCGCCAGCAGCTTGGAACAGACGGGAAACACCATATATTTT. Translating it yields CASSLEQTGNTIYF.